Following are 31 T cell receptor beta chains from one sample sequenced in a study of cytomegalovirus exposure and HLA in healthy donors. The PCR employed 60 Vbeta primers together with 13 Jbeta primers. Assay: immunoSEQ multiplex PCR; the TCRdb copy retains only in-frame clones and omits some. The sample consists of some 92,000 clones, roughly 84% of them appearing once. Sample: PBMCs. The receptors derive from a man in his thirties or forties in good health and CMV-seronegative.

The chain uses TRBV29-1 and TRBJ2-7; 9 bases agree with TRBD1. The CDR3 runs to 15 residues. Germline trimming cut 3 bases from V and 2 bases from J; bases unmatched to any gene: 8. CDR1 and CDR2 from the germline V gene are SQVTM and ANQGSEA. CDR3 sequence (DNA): TGCAGCGTTGATATCGGACAGGGGTTAACCTACGAGCAGTACTTC. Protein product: CSVDIGQGLTYEQYF.

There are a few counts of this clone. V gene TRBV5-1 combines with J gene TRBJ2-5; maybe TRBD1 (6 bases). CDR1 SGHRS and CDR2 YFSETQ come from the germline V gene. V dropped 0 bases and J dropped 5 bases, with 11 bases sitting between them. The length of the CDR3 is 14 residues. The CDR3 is CASSLGQGYETQYF. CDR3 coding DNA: TGCGCCAGCAGCTTGGGCCAGGGGTATGAGACCCAGTACTTC.

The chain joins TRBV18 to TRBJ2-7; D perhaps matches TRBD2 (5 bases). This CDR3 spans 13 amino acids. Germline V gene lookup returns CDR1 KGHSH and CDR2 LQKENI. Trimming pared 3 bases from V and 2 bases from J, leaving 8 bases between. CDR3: CASSPGSPYEQYF. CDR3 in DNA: TGTGCCAGCTCACCGGGGAGCCCCTACGAGCAGTACTTC.

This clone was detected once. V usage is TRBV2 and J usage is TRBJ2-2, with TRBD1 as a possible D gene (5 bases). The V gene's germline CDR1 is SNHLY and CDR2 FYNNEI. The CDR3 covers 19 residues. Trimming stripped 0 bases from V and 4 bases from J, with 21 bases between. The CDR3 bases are TGTGCCAGCAGTGAAGCATCGGTCCGGTGGGGCCCGGGCACCGGGGAGCTGTTTTTT. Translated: CASSEASVRWGPGTGELFF. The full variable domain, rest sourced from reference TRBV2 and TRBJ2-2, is EPEVTQTPSHQVTQMGQEVILRCVPISNHLYFYWYRQILGQKVEFLVSFYNNEISEKSEIFDDQFSVERPDGSNFTLKIRSTKLEDSAMYFCASSEASVRWGPGTGELFFGEGSRLTVL.

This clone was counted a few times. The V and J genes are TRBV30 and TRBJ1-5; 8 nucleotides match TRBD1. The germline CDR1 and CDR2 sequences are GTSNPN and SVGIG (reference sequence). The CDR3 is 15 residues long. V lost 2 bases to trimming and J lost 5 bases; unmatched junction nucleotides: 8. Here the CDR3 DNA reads TGTGCCTGGAGTCCTTCACCAGGGGGCCATCAGCCCCAGCATTTT. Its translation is CAWSPSPGGHQPQHF.

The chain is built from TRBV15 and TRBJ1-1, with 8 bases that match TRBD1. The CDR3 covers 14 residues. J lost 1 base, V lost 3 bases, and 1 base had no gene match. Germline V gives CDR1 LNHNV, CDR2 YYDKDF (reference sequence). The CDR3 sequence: CATSRGQANTEAFF. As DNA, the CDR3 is TGTGCCACCAGCAGGGGACAGGCGAACACTGAAGCTTTCTTT.

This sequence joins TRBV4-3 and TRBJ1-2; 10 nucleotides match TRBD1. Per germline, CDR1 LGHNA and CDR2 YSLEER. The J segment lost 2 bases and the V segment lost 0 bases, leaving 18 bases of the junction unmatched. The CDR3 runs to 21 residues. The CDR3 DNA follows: TGCGCCAGCAGCCAAGATCTAAAACGTCCAGGTGGGGACAGGGGAAACTATGGCTACACCTTC. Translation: CASSQDLKRPGGDRGNYGYTF.

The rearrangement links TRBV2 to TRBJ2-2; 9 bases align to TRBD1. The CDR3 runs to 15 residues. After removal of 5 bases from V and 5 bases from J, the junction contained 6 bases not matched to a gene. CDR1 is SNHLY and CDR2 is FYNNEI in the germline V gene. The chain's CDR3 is CASSPTGGFTGELFF. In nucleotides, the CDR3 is TGTGCCAGCAGTCCCACAGGGGGCTTTACCGGGGAGCTGTTTTTT.

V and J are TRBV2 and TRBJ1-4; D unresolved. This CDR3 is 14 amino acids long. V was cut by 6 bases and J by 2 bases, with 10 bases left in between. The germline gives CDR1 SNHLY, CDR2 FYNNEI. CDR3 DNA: TGTGCCAGCAGGGGGAGGTCGACTAATGAAAAACTGTTTTTT. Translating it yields CASRGRSTNEKLFF.

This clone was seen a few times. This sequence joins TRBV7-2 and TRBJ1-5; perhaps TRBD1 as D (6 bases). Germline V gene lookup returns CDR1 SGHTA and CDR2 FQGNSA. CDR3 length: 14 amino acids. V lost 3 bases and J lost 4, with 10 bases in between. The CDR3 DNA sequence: TGTGCCAGCAGCTTCACGGACAGTAATCAGCCCCAGCATTTT. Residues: CASSFTDSNQPQHF.

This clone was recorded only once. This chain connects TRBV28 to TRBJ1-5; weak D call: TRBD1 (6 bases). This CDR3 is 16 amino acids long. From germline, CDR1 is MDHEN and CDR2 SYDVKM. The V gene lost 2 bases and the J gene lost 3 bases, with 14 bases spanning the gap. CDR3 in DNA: TGTGCCAGCAGTTTAAGGTCCGGGACACACAATCAGCCCCAGCATTTT. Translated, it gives CASSLRSGTHNQPQHF. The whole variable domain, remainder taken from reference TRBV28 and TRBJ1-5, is DVKVTQSSRYLVKRTGEKVFLECVQDMDHENMFWYRQDPGLGLRLIYFSYDVKMKEKGDIPEGYSVSREKKERFSLILESASTNQTSMYLCASSLRSGTHNQPQHFGDGTRLSIL.

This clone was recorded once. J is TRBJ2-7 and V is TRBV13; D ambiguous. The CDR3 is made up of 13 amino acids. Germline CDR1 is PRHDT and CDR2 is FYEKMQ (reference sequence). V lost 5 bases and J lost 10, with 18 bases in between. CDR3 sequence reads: CASSRSPRLAQYF. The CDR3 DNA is TGTGCCAGCAGCCGATCTCCTAGGTTAGCCCAGTACTTC. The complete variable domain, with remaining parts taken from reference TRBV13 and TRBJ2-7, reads AAGVIQSPRHLIKEKRETATLKCYPIPRHDTVYWYQQGPGQDPQFLISFYEKMQSDKGSIPDRFSAQQFSDYHSELNMSSLELGDSALYFCASSRSPRLAQYFGPGTRLTVT.

Written as DNA, the CDR3 is TGTGCCAGCAGCTCCAGGGACAGGGTCACCGGGGAGCTGTTTTTT. Amino acid sequence: CASSSRDRVTGELFF. The chain links TRBV6-5 to TRBJ2-2; 9 bases are shared with TRBD1. Germline values: CDR1 MNHEY, CDR2 SVGAGI. Trimming took 6 bases from V and 4 from J; bases not matched to a gene: 6. The CDR3 spans 15 residues.

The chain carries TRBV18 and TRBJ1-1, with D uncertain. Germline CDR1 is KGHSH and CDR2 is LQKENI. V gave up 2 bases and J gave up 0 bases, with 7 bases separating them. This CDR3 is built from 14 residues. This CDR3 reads CASSPTSMNTEAFF. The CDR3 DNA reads TGTGCCAGCTCACCAACTTCAATGAACACTGAAGCTTTCTTT.

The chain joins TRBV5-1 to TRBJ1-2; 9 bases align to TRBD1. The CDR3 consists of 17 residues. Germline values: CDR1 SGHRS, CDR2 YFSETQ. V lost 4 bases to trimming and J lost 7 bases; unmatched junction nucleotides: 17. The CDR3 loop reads CASSGGQGGISPSGYTF. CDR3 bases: TGCGCCAGCAGCGGGGGACAGGGAGGCATATCCCCCTCTGGCTACACCTTC.

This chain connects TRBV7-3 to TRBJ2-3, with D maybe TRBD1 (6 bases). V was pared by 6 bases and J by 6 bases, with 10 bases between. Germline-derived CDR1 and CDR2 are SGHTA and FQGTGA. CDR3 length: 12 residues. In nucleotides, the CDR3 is TGTGCCAGCAGAGACACAGGGGATACGCAGTATTTT. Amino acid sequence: CASRDTGDTQYF. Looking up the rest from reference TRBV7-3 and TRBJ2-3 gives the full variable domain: GAGVSQTPSNKVTEKGKYVELRCDPISGHTALYWYRQSLGQGPEFLIYFQGTGAADDSGLPNDRFFAVRPEGSVSTLKIQRTERGDSAVYLCASRDTGDTQYFGPGTRLTVL.

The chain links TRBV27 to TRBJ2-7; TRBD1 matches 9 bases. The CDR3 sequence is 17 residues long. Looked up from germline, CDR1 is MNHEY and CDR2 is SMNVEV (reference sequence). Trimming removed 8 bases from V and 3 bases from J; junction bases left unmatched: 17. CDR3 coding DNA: TGTGCCAGCGGGCTCCTTTTACTGGACAGGGGACACTACGAGCAGTACTTC. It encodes CASGLLLLDRGHYEQYF.

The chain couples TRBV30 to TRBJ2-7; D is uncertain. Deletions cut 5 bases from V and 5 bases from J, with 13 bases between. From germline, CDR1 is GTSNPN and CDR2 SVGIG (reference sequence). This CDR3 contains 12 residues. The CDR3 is CAWGLRGHEQYF. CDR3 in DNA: TGTGCCTGGGGGTTACGCGGTCACGAGCAGTACTTC.

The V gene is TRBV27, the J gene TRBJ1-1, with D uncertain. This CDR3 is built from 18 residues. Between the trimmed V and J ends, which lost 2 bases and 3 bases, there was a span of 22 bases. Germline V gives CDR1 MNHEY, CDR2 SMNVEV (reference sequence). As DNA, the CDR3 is TGTGCCAGCAGTTTAGGGTATGGGCCCAGCGGGCGGGACACTGAAGCTTTCTTT. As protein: CASSLGYGPSGRDTEAFF.

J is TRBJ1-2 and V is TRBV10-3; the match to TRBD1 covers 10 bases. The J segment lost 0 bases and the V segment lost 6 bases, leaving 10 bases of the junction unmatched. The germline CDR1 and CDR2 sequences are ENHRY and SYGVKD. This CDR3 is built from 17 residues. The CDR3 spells CAISNRDRGTANYGYTF. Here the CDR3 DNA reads TGTGCCATCAGCAACCGGGACAGGGGTACGGCTAACTATGGCTACACCTTC.

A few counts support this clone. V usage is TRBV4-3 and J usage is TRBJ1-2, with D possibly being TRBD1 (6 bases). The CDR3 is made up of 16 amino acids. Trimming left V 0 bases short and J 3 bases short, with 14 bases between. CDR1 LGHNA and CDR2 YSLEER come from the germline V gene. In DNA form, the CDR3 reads TGCGCCAGCAGCCAAGATCTAGGGGGTGGACACTATGGCTACACCTTC. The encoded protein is CASSQDLGGGHYGYTF.

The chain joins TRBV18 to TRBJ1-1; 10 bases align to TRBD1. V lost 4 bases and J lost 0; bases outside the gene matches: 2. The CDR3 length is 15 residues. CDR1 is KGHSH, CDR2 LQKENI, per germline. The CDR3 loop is CASSLGQGMNTEAFF. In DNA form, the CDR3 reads TGTGCCAGCTCACTGGGACAGGGGATGAACACTGAAGCTTTCTTT.

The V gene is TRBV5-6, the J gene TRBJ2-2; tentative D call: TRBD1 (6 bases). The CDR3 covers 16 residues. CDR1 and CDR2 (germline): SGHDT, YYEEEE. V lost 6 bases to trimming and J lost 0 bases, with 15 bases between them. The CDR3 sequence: CASIVGAYTNTGELFF. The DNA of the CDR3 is TGTGCCAGCATTGTGGGGGCGTATACGAACACCGGGGAGCTGTTTTTT. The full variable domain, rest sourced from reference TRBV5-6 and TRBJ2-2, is DAGVTQSPTHLIKTRGQQVTLRCSPKSGHDTVSWYQQALGQGPQFIFQYYEEEERQRGNFPDRFSGHQFPNYSSELNVNALLLGDSALYLCASIVGAYTNTGELFFGEGSRLTVL.

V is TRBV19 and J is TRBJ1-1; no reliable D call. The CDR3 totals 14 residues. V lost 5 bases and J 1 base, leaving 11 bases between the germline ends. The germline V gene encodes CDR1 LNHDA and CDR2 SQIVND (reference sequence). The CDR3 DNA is TGTGCCAGTAGTCTCCGGTTTGAGAACACTGAAGCTTTCTTT. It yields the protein CASSLRFENTEAFF.

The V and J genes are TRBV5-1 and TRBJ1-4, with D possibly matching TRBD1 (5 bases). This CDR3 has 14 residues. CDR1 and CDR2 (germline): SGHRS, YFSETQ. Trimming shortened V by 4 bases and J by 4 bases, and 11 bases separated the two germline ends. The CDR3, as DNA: TGCGCCAGCAGCCTGACAGCCAATAATGAAAAACTGTTTTTT. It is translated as CASSLTANNEKLFF.

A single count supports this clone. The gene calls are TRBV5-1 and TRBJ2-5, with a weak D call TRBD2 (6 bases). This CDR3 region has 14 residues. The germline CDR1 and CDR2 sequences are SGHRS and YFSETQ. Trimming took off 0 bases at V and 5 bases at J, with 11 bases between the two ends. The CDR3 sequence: CASSLGRGSETQYF. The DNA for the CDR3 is TGCGCCAGCAGCTTGGGCCGGGGGTCCGAGACCCAGTACTTC. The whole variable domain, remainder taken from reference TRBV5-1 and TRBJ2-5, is KAGVTQTPRYLIKTRGQQVTLSCSPISGHRSVSWYQQTPGQGLQFLFEYFSETQRNKGNFPGRFSGRQFSNSRSEMNVSTLELGDSALYLCASSLGRGSETQYFGPGTRLLVL.

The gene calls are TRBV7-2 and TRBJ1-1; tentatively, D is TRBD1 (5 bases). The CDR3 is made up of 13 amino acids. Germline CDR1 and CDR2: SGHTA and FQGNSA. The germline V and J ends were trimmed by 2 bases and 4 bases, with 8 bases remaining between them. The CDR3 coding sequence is TGTGCCAGCAGCTTAATCGGGGGCACTGAAGCTTTCTTT. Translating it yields CASSLIGGTEAFF. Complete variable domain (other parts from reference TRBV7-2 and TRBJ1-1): GAGVSQSPSNKVTEKGKDVELRCDPISGHTALYWYRQSLGQGLEFLIYFQGNSAPDKSGLPSDRFSAERTGGSVSTLTIQRTQQEDSAVYLCASSLIGGTEAFFGQGTRLTVV.

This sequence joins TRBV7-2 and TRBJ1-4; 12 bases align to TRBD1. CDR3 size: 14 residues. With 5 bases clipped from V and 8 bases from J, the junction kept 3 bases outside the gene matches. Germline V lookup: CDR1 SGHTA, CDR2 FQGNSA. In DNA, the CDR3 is TGTGCCAGCAGCCGGGACAGGGGGCTAGAAAAACTGTTTTTT. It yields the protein CASSRDRGLEKLFF. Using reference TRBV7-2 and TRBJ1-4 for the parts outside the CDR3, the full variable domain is GAGVSQSPSNKVTEKGKDVELRCDPISGHTALYWYRQSLGQGLEFLIYFQGNSAPDKSGLPSDRFSAERTGGSVSTLTIQRTQQEDSAVYLCASSRDRGLEKLFFGSGTQLSVL.

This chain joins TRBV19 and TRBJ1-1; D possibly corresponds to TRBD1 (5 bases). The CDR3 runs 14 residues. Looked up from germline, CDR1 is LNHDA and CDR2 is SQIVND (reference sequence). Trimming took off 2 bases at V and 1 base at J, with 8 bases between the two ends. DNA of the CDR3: TGTGCCAGTAGTATATATCAGGGGAACACTGAAGCTTTCTTT. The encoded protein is CASSIYQGNTEAFF.

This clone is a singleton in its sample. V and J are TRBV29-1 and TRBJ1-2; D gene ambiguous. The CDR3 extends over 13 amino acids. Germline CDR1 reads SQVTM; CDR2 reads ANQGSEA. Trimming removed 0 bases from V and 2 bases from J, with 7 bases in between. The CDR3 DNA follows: TGCAGCGTTGAAGAAGAGGGAAACTATGGCTACACCTTC. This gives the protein CSVEEEGNYGYTF.

The CDR3 region has the DNA TGTGCCAGTCAGGCGGGGAATAGCACAGATACGCAGTATTTT. Its translation is CASQAGNSTDTQYF. The chain joins TRBV25-1 to TRBJ2-3; a weak D match, TRBD2 (6 bases). The CDR3 runs 14 residues. Germline lookup yields CDR1 MGHDK and CDR2 SYGVNS. V lost 9 bases and J lost 0, with 13 bases in between.